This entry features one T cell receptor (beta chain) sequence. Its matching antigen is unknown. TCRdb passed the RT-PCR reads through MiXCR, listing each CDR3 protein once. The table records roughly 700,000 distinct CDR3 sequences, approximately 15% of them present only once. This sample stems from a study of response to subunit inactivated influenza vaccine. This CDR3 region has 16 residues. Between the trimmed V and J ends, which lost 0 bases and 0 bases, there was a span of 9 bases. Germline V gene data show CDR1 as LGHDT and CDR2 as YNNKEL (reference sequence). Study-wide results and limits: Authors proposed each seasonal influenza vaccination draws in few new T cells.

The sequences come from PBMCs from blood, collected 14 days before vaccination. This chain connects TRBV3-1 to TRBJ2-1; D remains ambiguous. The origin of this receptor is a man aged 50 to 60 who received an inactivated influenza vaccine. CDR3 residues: CASSQDWPSSYNEQFF. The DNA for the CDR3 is TGTGCCAGCAGCCAAGATTGGCCGAGCTCCTACAATGAGCAGTTCTTC.